This T cell receptor beta chain was obtained from a study of regulatory and conventional T cells in RAG deficiency. J was trimmed by 5 bases and V by 5 bases; bases with no gene match: 5. The CDR3 length is 13 residues. The germline V gene has CDR1 SGHTA and CDR2 FQGTGA. This clone has a handful of counts. What it recognizes is unknown. Conventional CD4+ T cells were sorted from blood as CD25-low CD127-high cells. The study's findings and limits: Shorter CDR3s in all patient subsets; >80% Treg-Tconv overlap in Omenn. In Omenn syndrome, sorted "Tregs" may be peripherally activated cells. Shannon entropy was markedly lower and Simpson indices higher in RAG-deficient patients than control T-cell subsets.

Produced via immunoSEQ multiplex PCR; TCRdb's table is partial and in-frame only. The sample shows about 34,000 clones, about 75% of them seen only once. These data are also associated with another study on regulatory T cells. That paper adds: The PCR used 52 TRBV and 13 TRBJ primers.

This receptor was taken from a human donor in good health. The chain couples TRBV7-3 to TRBJ2-7; TRBD1 matches 8 bases. Sequencing used CD4+ effector T cells sorted from blood. The CDR3 sequence: CASSRSTGDEQYF. As DNA, the CDR3 is TGTGCCAGCAGCCGTTCGACAGGGGACGAGCAGTACTTC.